In its sample, the clone carrying this T cell receptor beta chain was seen many times. V was pared by 3 bases and J by 5 bases, with 20 bases between. The CDR3 totals 18 residues. The V gene's germline CDR1 is SEHNR and CDR2 FQNEAQ (reference sequence). This sample was taken from a study of T-cell reconstitution after alpha-beta-depleted transplantation in children. Researchers prepared the TCRbeta library using unique molecular identifiers, the study reports. A single record per CDR3 protein comes from TCRdb applying MiXCR to the PCR reads. The table has under 300,000 distinct CDR3 sequences, 9.7% seen once.

The specimen comprised PBMCs from the stem cell graft donor, sampled from the stem cell graft. V gene TRBV7-9 combines with J gene TRBJ1-6; the D is unclear. This clonotype was sampled from a human donor who donated a stem cell graft to a child with SCID. The CDR3 reads CASSFSGGGRRNNSPLHF. The CDR3 bases are TGTGCCAGCAGCTTCTCTGGAGGAGGGCGCCGTAATAATTCACCCCTCCACTTT.